This T cell receptor (beta chain) was recovered during a study of blood T cell repertoires in COVID-19. The wider study: Samples taken during acute and convalescent COVID-19 were collected in the United States, Italy and Spain. Nucleic acid was either cDNA or gDNA, and it came from T cells, B-cell-depleted T cells, or PBMCs.

The CDR3 contains 15 residues. The germline V gene has CDR1 MNHEY and CDR2 SVGAGI. Between the trimmed V and J ends, which lost 7 bases and 0 bases, there was a span of 13 bases. Profiled with immunoSEQ multiplex PCR; TCRdb holds only in-frame clones, not every one. The table records around 170,000 clones, around four fifths of them present only once. The clonotype originates from a woman aged 40 to 55 with acute or convalescent COVID-19. Sequenced sample: peripheral blood. The V gene is TRBV6-5, the J gene TRBJ2-1; no clear D gene. CDR3 sequence: CASTQLPGSYNEQFF. CDR3 nucleotide sequence: TGTGCCAGCACCCAATTACCGGGCTCCTACAATGAGCAGTTCTTC.